This T cell receptor (beta chain) originates from a study of cytomegalovirus exposure and HLA in healthy donors (dated 2017 in TCRdb). Context from the whole study: According to an earlier analysis of 550 to 750 of the donors, about 179 million T cells yielded 120 million or so unique TCR beta sequences and 276 Gb of sequence data. Approximately 310 gigabases of sequencing data and approximately 85 million unique TCR sequences were included in an early release covering about 700 HLA-typed donors. Of the roughly 390 genotyped donors, less than 90% were placed in the genetic ancestry cluster associated with self-reported Caucasian donors. The aim of the study was to test whether cataloging public T cell receptors could identify signatures of past pathogen exposure. Using immunosequencing, the study profiled T cell repertoires from 500 to 800 subjects and related those repertoires to cytomegalovirus serostatus. Along with the roughly 670-subject first cohort, a separate validation cohort of approximately 110 different subjects was used. To predict cytomegalovirus infection status, the study brought together high-throughput TCR immunosequencing, statistical association of individual TCRs with disease status, and machine learning. A later analysis re-examined previously published TCR beta repertoires from more than 650 donors and added high-resolution HLA genotyping to investigate patterns of TCR occurrence. In the later analysis, no new phenotypic data were used to find candidate immune exposures; instead, reliance was placed on TCR beta sequences and their occurrence across donors. To decide whether each TCR beta V gene segment behaved as functional or pseudogenic, an earlier analysis of fewer than 750 of the donors relied on high-throughput TCR beta sequencing. Donor age, sex, ethnicity and CMV serostatus were compiled together with the repertoire data. A later genetic analysis used genome-wide SNP genotypes for about 65% of the 666 donors, treating that subset as a discovery cohort. Every repertoire in the discovery cohort had been generated on one and the same sequencing platform. Class I and class II HLA loci were covered by the typing at four-digit resolution. The number of typed donors differed by locus: about 629-630 for A, B, C, DRB1 and DQB1; some 500 for DQA1; fewer than 610 for DPA1; and approximately 450 for DPB1. A handful of DR-DQ haplotypes were handled as single units for association and clustering because linkage in the cohort was strong. Across some 400 genotyped donors of the cohort, an average of roughly 200,000 unique TCR beta nucleotide sequences per donor were sequenced, and 15% to 20% of those sequences were non-productive.

The cohort consisted of 600 or so healthy bone marrow donors. At the time of sampling, all cohort members were nominally healthy, though unrecorded immune exposures were likely present. The donor tested CMV seronegative and was one of the 352 seronegative cohort members. A peripheral blood sample was provided by each donor, and peripheral blood mononuclear cells were used for TCR beta sequencing. The Qiagen DNeasy Blood Extraction Kit was used to extract genomic DNA from the blood cell samples. Library prep was done by the immunoSEQ multiplex PCR assay. For the multiplex PCR, a mixture combining 60 forward primers for TCR Vbeta segments and 13 reverse primers for TCR Jbeta segments was used. The CDR3 region of rearranged TCR beta genes was amplified from genomic DNA by a multiplex PCR assay. Amplified TCR beta libraries were sequenced as 87-base-pair reads on the Illumina HiSeq System. Regarding the original processing steps: In a later analysis, some 80 million unique TCR beta chains were counted across the roughly 610 repertoires, and roughly 11 million of these chains were shared by at least two donors. Raw reads were error-corrected and collapsed into unique sequences with a nearest-neighbor algorithm that merged closely related sequences to remove PCR and sequencing errors. CDR3 sequences were aligned to IMGT reference sequences to assign V, D and J gene segments. For a sequence to be retained, at least a six-nucleotide match to both a V gene segment and a J gene segment was required. A rearrangement counted as productive if the CDR3 had no stop codons and remained in frame with V and J, and every other rearrangement counted as non-productive. CDR3 was defined by IMGT convention, running from the second conserved V-encoded cysteine to the conserved J-encoded phenylalanine. The earlier analysis of about 610 of the donors excluded sequences that lacked an unambiguous match to a single V gene segment. An earlier analysis of fewer than 650 of the donors classified V segments as functional when productive rearrangements were above 56.7% and as segregating when the standard deviation between donors was above 5%. A statistical classification framework was built to diagnose cytomegalovirus status from the catalog of TCR beta chain sequences. A later analysis assigned V and J genes by comparing TCR nucleotide sequences with IMGT/GENE-DB human TR gene sequences. A later analysis assigned CDR3 sequences and most-parsimonious VDJ recombination scenarios with the TCRdist pipeline. In a later analysis, each TCR beta chain was defined by its CDR3 amino acid sequence together with its V-gene family, and reads without a unique V-gene family were excluded. To address suspected cross-contamination and a sequencing artifact, a later analysis removed under 600 highly shared, low-generation-probability nucleotide sequences. A later analysis calculated a clonal expansion index for each public chain from normalized within-repertoire ranks of inferred template counts. In a later analysis, generation probabilities were computed with a VDJ recombination model fitted to out-of-frame rearrangements, and the resulting probabilities were checked against IGoR. A later analysis scored TCR-TCR, TCR-HLA and TCR-CMV co-occurrence with hypergeometric tests, applying a repertoire-size bias correction to TCR pairs. A later analysis estimated false discovery rates by permuting HLA or CMV assignments 20 times. A later analysis grouped co-occurring TCRs with DBSCAN, adding TCRdist sequence similarity when clustering within HLA-allele-positive subsets. Repertoires with fewer than 30,000 or more than 120,000 public chains, plus five repertoires with anomalous nucleotide sharing, were excluded from co-occurrence clustering. TCRdb's version of the immuneACCESS table is confined to in-frame rearrangements and falls short of the full clone set. An unresolved V gene accounts for under half of the shortfall where checked; the remainder is of unknown origin. That table supplies the V and J calls and clone size; D and trimming were determined from the DNA. This sample is represented by some 90,000 clones; over 70% of them were singletons. About 3% of the sample lies in the top ten.

Inclusive of the bounding cysteine and phenylalanine, the CDR3 is 15 residues long. The sequence is cut down to CDR3 DNA, 45 bases in frame from base 1. Reading the germline V gene (reference sequence) gives CDR1 LNHDA and CDR2 SQIVND. The junction shows trimming of 4 bases on V and 3 bases on J, and the gene matches do not reach 4 bases of it. Beyond this particular receptor, the publication reports: Only TCR beta chains were sequenced in this cohort, and the absence of alpha or paired-chain data limited detectable features. An association between a missense DCLRE1C variant and V-gene and J-gene trimming of TCR beta chains was found in a later genetic analysis and replicated in an independent cohort. A later analysis found that HLA-associated TCR beta chains were more clonally expanded and had lower generation probabilities than equally common non-associated chains. Linkage disequilibrium might explain the correlated functional status among segregating V segments, but an unknown experimental factor could not be excluded. Most TCR sequences were seen in very few donors, while some public TCRs were found in many individuals. A further reported finding was that TCR beta sequences accurately predicted the HLA-A and HLA-B alleles for most subjects in the first cohort. For the cohort, immune exposure information was limited to CMV serostatus. An earlier analysis of some 560 of the donors showed that most TCR beta V segments appeared in productive rearrangements either about 87% or about 30% of the time, which broadly matched IMGT annotations. The sequencing pipeline was judged likely to have produced a cluster of highly shared sequence variants as a technical artifact. A few of the identified cytomegalovirus-associated TCR beta chains were confirmed in vitro to be specific for cytomegalovirus antigens. Sequencing depth was assumed to be roughly uniform across donors in the presence/absence analyses, though that assumption may not hold. In a later analysis, some 17,000 TCR beta sequences were associated with specific HLA alleles at a false discovery rate of 0.05. Most CMV-associated TCR beta chains appeared to be HLA-restricted in a later analysis, and the HLA associations seemed to be driven largely by CMV exposure. Some IMGT-functional V segments, including TRBV6-2 and TRBV6-3, could not be told apart with the 87-base-pair reads, so those segments were excluded. In a later genetic analysis, fewer N-insertions in productive TCRs were reported among donors in an Asian-associated ancestry cluster than the approximately 710-donor mean. The classifier was reported to diagnose cytomegalovirus status with high specificity and sensitivity in both the original cohort and the validation cohort. The authors suggested that the approach could potentially be generalized to other disease states and immunological phenotypes. The earlier analysis of about 600 of the donors excluded approximately 15 rarely observed V segments, including chromosome 9 orphons, because counts were too low. A later analysis reported that several top co-occurrence clusters appeared linked to parvovirus B19, influenza, CMV and Epstein-Barr virus. A total of 150 to 200 TCR beta chains were listed by the study as associated with cytomegalovirus. In a later analysis, TCR association rates were found to vary across HLA loci, with the most associated TCRs seen for DRB1 alleles and the fewest for HLA-C alleles. Assigning TCR associations to individual alleles was difficult when HLA alleles, especially DR and DQ, strongly co-occurred. Because HLA typing was unavailable for some donors at each locus, only the typed subset was used in association tests.

Remarks on this clone: It has no known antigen specificity. The record has no base qualities; no much larger clone is one base away.

Specimen: PBMCs. This TCR came from a man in his forties or fifties in good health and CMV-seronegative. Here the chain combines TRBV19 and TRBJ1-2; TRBD1 fits 11 bases in the junction. Here the CDR3 is given as CASSTDRGRDYGYTF. The DNA sequence is as follows: TGTGCCAGTAGTACGGACAGGGGGCGCGACTATGGCTACACCTTC. Supplemented by the reference TRBV19 and TRBJ1-2 proteins around the CDR3, the complete variable domain is DGGITQSPKYLFRKEGQNVTLSCEQNLNHDAMYWYRQDPGQGLRLIYYSQIVNDFQKGDIAEGYSVSREKKESFPLTVTSAQKNPTAFYLCASSTDRGRDYGYTFGSGTRLTVV.